The 23 T cell receptor beta chains presented below share a single source sample, sequenced in a study of T cells in Graves' hyperthyroidism and ophthalmopathy. There were TCR beta CDR3 regions amplified from RNA transcripts. TCR CDR3 underwent first-round RT-PCR with the HTBI primer set. TCRdb fed the multiplex PCR reads into MiXCR, producing one record per CDR3 protein. The data hold 500,000 or so distinct CDR3 sequences, with roughly 17% observed a single time. Source material: blood. These receptor sequences come from a woman aged 18-29 years with Graves' ophthalmopathy.

The V call is TRBV9, the J call TRBJ2-7; tentative D call: TRBD1 (5 bases). Trimming shortened V by 0 bases and J by 3 bases, and 10 bases separated the two germline ends. The CDR3 runs 14 residues. Germline V CDR1 and CDR2: SGDLS, YYNGEE. Here the CDR3 reads CASSVGGGNYEQYF. CDR3 nucleotide sequence: TGTGCCAGCAGCGTAGGGGGCGGAAACTACGAGCAGTACTTC.

In its sample, this clonotype was seen many times. V and J are TRBV30 and TRBJ2-7; either TRBD1 or TRBD2 may supply D (5 bases each). The CDR3 covers 11 residues. V lost 5 bases, J lost 0 bases, and 5 bases lay in between. The germline gives CDR1 GTSNPN, CDR2 SVGIG (reference sequence). CDR3 residues: CAWGTSYEQYF. CDR3 sequence (DNA): TGTGCCTGGGGGACCTCCTACGAGCAGTACTTC.

This clonotype was found a few times. This chain joins TRBV27 and TRBJ1-4; the match to TRBD1 covers 7 bases. Germline values: CDR1 MNHEY, CDR2 SMNVEV (reference sequence). V was clipped by 6 bases and J by 7 bases; unmatched bases: 11. The CDR3 totals 15 residues. The CDR3 spells CASSLLPQGGEKLFF. CDR3 in DNA: TGTGCCAGCAGCCTCCTCCCCCAGGGGGGTGAAAAACTGTTTTTT.

The chain couples TRBV28 to TRBJ2-7; D is perhaps TRBD1 or TRBD2 (5 bases each). The V gene's germline CDR1 is MDHEN and CDR2 SYDVKM. The CDR3 is made up of 15 amino acids. Trimming took off 2 bases at V and 5 bases at J, with 16 bases between the two ends. As DNA, the CDR3 is TGTGCCAGCAGTTTAAGGGGCGAGGGGAAACACGAGCAGTACTTC. Translating it yields CASSLRGEGKHEQYF.

The rearrangement uses TRBV28 and TRBJ2-1; 7 positions match TRBD2. V shed 6 bases, J shed 10 bases, and the junction held 6 bases outside the gene matches. This CDR3 is built from 12 residues. CDR1 and CDR2 (germline): MDHEN, SYDVKM. CDR3 loop: CASSSTSREQFF. The CDR3 nucleotides read TGTGCCAGCAGCTCGACTAGCCGGGAGCAGTTCTTC.

This clonotype was counted at least ten times. The V call is TRBV27, the J call TRBJ2-7; 9 bases are shared with TRBD2. V shed 0 bases and J 3 bases; nucleotides not matched to a gene: 6. The CDR3 runs 16 residues. The germline gives CDR1 MNHEY, CDR2 SMNVEV (reference sequence). In DNA form, the CDR3 reads TGTGCCAGCAGTTTATCGCAGACTAGCGGTATCTACGAGCAGTACTTC. Protein: CASSLSQTSGIYEQYF.

V is TRBV6-1 and J is TRBJ1-5, with 7 bases aligning to TRBD1. The CDR3 runs to 18 residues. The V gene end was trimmed by 0 bases and the J gene end by 4 bases; junction bases not matched to a gene: 12. From germline, CDR1 is MNHNS and CDR2 SASEGT. The CDR3 is CASSEASLDRVVNQPQHF. CDR3 coding DNA: TGTGCCAGCAGTGAAGCCTCCCTTGACAGGGTAGTAAATCAGCCCCAGCATTTT.

This clonotype was observed many times. V usage is TRBV12-3 or TRBV12-4 and J usage is TRBJ1-1; 7 nucleotides match TRBD1. V lost 5 bases, J lost 4 bases, and 10 bases stayed unmatched. The CDR3 totals 15 residues. The DNA for the CDR3 is TGTGCCAGCAGTACAACCGGGACAGAAGCCACTGAAGCTTTCTTT. Translation: CASSTTGTEATEAFF.

The V and J genes are TRBV2 and TRBJ1-1; possible D gene TRBD1, 5 bases. The CDR3 is 16 residues long. Trimming pared 5 bases from V and 3 bases from J, leaving 19 bases between. In germline, CDR1 is SNHLY, CDR2 FYNNEI. The CDR3 DNA reads TGTGCCAGCAGTCTCTTGACAGACCGGGGCTACACTGAAGCTTTCTTT. Translation gives CASSLLTDRGYTEAFF.

This clonotype came up many times. The chain is built from TRBV2 and TRBJ1-5; TRBD1 matches 7 bases. Trimming removed 4 bases from V and 1 base from J; junction bases left unmatched: 7. This CDR3 has 16 amino acids. Germline CDR1 and CDR2: SNHLY and FYNNEI. The CDR3 region is CASSAGGKMSNQPQHF. The CDR3 DNA reads as TGTGCCAGCAGTGCAGGGGGTAAGATGAGCAATCAGCCCCAGCATTTT. Drawing the rest from reference TRBV2 and TRBJ1-5, the complete variable domain is EPEVTQTPSHQVTQMGQEVILRCVPISNHLYFYWYRQILGQKVEFLVSFYNNEISEKSEIFDDQFSVERPDGSNFTLKIRSTKLEDSAMYFCASSAGGKMSNQPQHFGDGTRLSIL.

The J gene is TRBJ2-2, the V gene TRBV11-2, with 8 bases matching TRBD2. Losses at the gene ends were 3 bases for V and 4 bases for J; bases not matched to a gene: 7. From germline, CDR1 is SGHAT and CDR2 FQNNGV. CDR3 length: 16 amino acids. CDR3 region: CASSFLIAGPTGELFF. The CDR3 nucleotides are TGTGCCAGCAGCTTTTTGATAGCGGGGCCCACCGGGGAGCTGTTTTTT. Full variable domain (missing parts from reference TRBV11-2 and TRBJ2-2): EAGVAQSPRYKIIEKRQSVAFWCNPISGHATLYWYQQILGQGPKLLIQFQNNGVVDDSQLPKDRFSAERLKGVDSTLKIQPAKLEDSAVYLCASSFLIAGPTGELFFGEGSRLTVL.

This clonotype was counted a few times. This chain joins TRBV5-5 and TRBJ2-1, with D tentatively TRBD2 (6 bases). Germline CDR1 is SGHKS and CDR2 is YYEKEE (reference sequence). V was clipped by 1 base and J by 4 bases, with 15 bases between them. This CDR3 comprises 16 residues. Here the CDR3 reads CASSLFGGTDYNEQFF. CDR3 DNA sequence: TGTGCCAGCAGCTTGTTCGGCGGGACGGATTACAATGAGCAGTTCTTC.

The table lists this clonotype with many counts. The V call is TRBV27, the J call TRBJ2-7; 9 nucleotides line up with TRBD2. The CDR3 contains 16 residues. V lost 5 bases, J lost 4 bases, and 12 bases stayed unmatched. CDR1 and CDR2 from the germline V gene are MNHEY and SMNVEV (reference sequence). CDR3 nucleotide sequence: TGTGCCAGCAGTCCCCTAACGCGACTAGCGGCTTACGAGCAGTACTTC. This gives the protein CASSPLTRLAAYEQYF.

V and J are TRBV27 and TRBJ1-2; possibly TRBD1 for D (5 bases). With 2 bases removed from V and 3 bases from J, the gap between germline ends came to 7 bases. The CDR3 loop spans 13 amino acids. Germline CDR1 is MNHEY and CDR2 is SMNVEV (reference sequence). CDR3 nucleotides: TGTGCCAGCAGTTTAAGGGGTTACTATGGCTACACCTTC. Translating it yields CASSLRGYYGYTF.

This clonotype was counted ten times or more. The chain joins TRBV6-5 to TRBJ1-1; D possibly corresponds to TRBD1 (6 bases). CDR3 length equals 15 residues. From germline, CDR1 is MNHEY and CDR2 SVGAGI. The V end was cut by 0 bases, the J end by 1 base, with 9 bases between. The CDR3 protein is CASSYSRGENTEAFF. The CDR3 coding sequence is TGTGCCAGCAGTTACTCGAGGGGGGAGAACACTGAAGCTTTCTTT.

This chain links TRBV9 with TRBJ2-2, with TRBD1 as a possible D gene (6 bases). The CDR3 loop spans 14 amino acids. The V and J ends lost 3 bases and 3 bases respectively, with 9 bases between them. Per germline, CDR1 SGDLS and CDR2 YYNGEE. The CDR3 DNA sequence: TGTGCCAGCAGCGGGGGACATTACACCGGGGAGCTGTTTTTT. Its protein product is CASSGGHYTGELFF.

This clonotype has at least ten counts. This sequence joins TRBV28 and TRBJ1-1; D remains unclear. The germline gives CDR1 MDHEN, CDR2 SYDVKM. The CDR3 length is 14 residues. Trimming pared 6 bases from V and 11 bases from J, leaving 22 bases between. This CDR3 reads CASSQQNTPGWAFF. CDR3 coding DNA: TGTGCCAGCAGCCAACAGAATACTCCCGGTTGGGCTTTCTTT.

This clonotype was counted ten times or more. The chain carries TRBV28 and TRBJ1-2; 10 bases match TRBD1. The V segment lost 5 bases and the J segment 7 bases; nucleotides outside the gene matches: 4. The germline V gene encodes CDR1 MDHEN and CDR2 SYDVKM. The CDR3 loop spans 13 amino acids. The CDR3: CASSVGTGAGYTF. The CDR3 nucleotides are TGTGCCAGCAGTGTAGGGACAGGGGCTGGCTACACCTTC.

V usage is TRBV20-1 and J usage is TRBJ2-3; 7 nucleotides align to TRBD2. CDR3 length: 16 residues. V gave up 0 bases and J gave up 0 bases; unmatched junction bases: 6. CDR1 DFQATT and CDR2 SNEGSKA come from the germline V gene (reference sequence). The CDR3 sequence: CSARDPSGYSTDTQYF. CDR3 in DNA: TGCAGTGCTAGAGATCCTAGCGGCTATAGCACAGATACGCAGTATTTT.

The chain carries TRBV5-4 and TRBJ1-1, with unresolved D. This CDR3 spans 15 amino acids. Trimming removed 0 bases from V and 1 base from J, with 10 bases in between. Per germline, CDR1 SGHNT and CDR2 YYREEE (reference sequence). This chain's CDR3 is CASSLGRRTNTEAFF. CDR3 sequence (DNA): TGTGCCAGCAGCTTGGGCAGGCGAACGAACACTGAAGCTTTCTTT.

There are many counts of this clonotype. The rearrangement uses TRBV6-1 and TRBJ2-5; 11 nucleotides align to TRBD1. CDR3 length: 17 residues. CDR1 MNHNS and CDR2 SASEGT come from the germline V gene. V gave up 1 base and J gave up 5 bases; unmatched junction bases: 9. The DNA of the CDR3 is TGTGCCAGCAGTGAAGGAACGGGACAGGGGGTACGTGAGACCCAGTACTTC. It yields the protein CASSEGTGQGVRETQYF.

This clonotype was seen at least ten times. The J gene is TRBJ2-7, the V gene TRBV28, with D possibly being TRBD1 (5 bases). The germline V gene has CDR1 MDHEN and CDR2 SYDVKM. The CDR3 is 14 residues long. V was clipped by 6 bases and J by 0 bases, with 12 bases between them. CDR3 in DNA: TGTGCCAGCAGAAGAACAGGTAGCTCCTACGAGCAGTACTTC. Translation gives CASRRTGSSYEQYF.

This clonotype came up a few times. The chain carries TRBV20-1 and TRBJ1-2; D unclear. The germline V gene encodes CDR1 DFQATT and CDR2 SNEGSKA (reference sequence). The V end lost 0 bases, the J end lost 0 bases, and 17 bases lay between the germline ends. The CDR3 runs to 17 residues. The CDR3, as DNA: TGCAGTGCTAGAGAAGGTTGGCGGTACAGTACTAACTATGGCTACACCTTC. This gives the protein CSAREGWRYSTNYGYTF.